This is a list of T cell receptor beta chains from one sample in a study of blood T cell repertoires in COVID-19. TCRdb keeps only in-frame clones here, not all; method: immunoSEQ multiplex PCR. The sample lists about 300,000 clones; about nine tenths were seen once. The material sequenced was PBMCs or T cells enriched from blood (not recorded which). These receptors were obtained from a woman under 30 who had recovered from COVID-19. The CDR3 runs from the conserved cysteine through the conserved F or W. Each record gives: J gene, clone size, V gene, D gene, CDR3 DNA, CDR3 protein. The D gene is left open where the match is weak. Rows may omit the clone size; those that give it use once, few, many or a size class.

J: TRBJ2-5
size: -
V: TRBV11-3
D: TRBD1
DNA: TGTGCCAGCAGCTTGGGGACAGGACAAGAGACCCAGTACTTC
CDR3: CASSLGTGQETQYF

J: TRBJ2-7
size: -
V: TRBV29-1
D: TRBD1
DNA: TGCAGCGTTGACCTGGGACAGTTCCACGAGCAGTACTTC
CDR3: CSVDLGQFHEQYF

J: TRBJ1-2
size: -
V: TRBV27
D: -
DNA: TGTGCCAGCAGTTTACAGGGAATCGACTATGGCTACACCTTC
CDR3: CASSLQGIDYGYTF

J: TRBJ2-1
size: -
V: TRBV7-2
D: TRBD2
DNA: TGTGCCAGCAGCTCTCGCAGAGGACTAGCGTACTACAATGAGCAGTTCTTC
CDR3: CASSSRRGLAYYNEQFF

J: TRBJ2-3
size: -
V: TRBV27
D: TRBD2
DNA: TGTGCCAGCAGTCTTATCCGGTTAGCGGGAGAAGATACGCAGTATTTT
CDR3: CASSLIRLAGEDTQYF

J: TRBJ2-5
size: -
V: TRBV6-2/TRBV6-3
D: -
DNA: TGTGCCAGCAGTTACGGCCTGCTGCAAGAGGCCCAGTACTTC
CDR3: CASSYGLLQEAQYF

J: TRBJ1-2
size: -
V: TRBV9
D: TRBD1
DNA: TGTGCCAGCAGCCTACTCGAGGGACAGGGAAACTATGGCTACACCTTC
CDR3: CASSLLEGQGNYGYTF

J: TRBJ2-7
size: -
V: TRBV5-1
D: TRBD2
DNA: TGCGCCAGCAGCTCCCCGGGACTAGCGCCCGAGCAGTACTTC
CDR3: CASSSPGLAPEQYF

J: TRBJ2-3
size: -
V: TRBV28
D: TRBD1
DNA: TGTGCCAGCAGCCGGCGGACAGGGGGCACAGATACGCAGTATTTT
CDR3: CASSRRTGGTDTQYF

J: TRBJ1-6
size: -
V: TRBV28
D: TRBD1
DNA: TGTGCCGGGGGGCTGACAGGGAGCGGCTCACCCCTCCACTTT
CDR3: CAGGLTGSGSPLHF

J: TRBJ1-3
size: -
V: TRBV5-1
D: TRBD1
DNA: TGCGCCAGCAGCTTGGCCGGGACAGGGAGAAACACCATATATTTT
CDR3: CASSLAGTGRNTIYF

J: TRBJ2-7
size: -
V: TRBV10-3
D: -
DNA: TGTGCCACCGTTCAGGGAAGCGACTACGAGCAGTACTTC
CDR3: CATVQGSDYEQYF

J: TRBJ2-5
size: -
V: TRBV29-1
D: -
DNA: TGCAGCGTTGTGGGCACGGAGACCCAGTACTTC
CDR3: CSVVGTETQYF

J: TRBJ2-7
size: -
V: TRBV28
D: -
DNA: TGTGCCAGCAGGAAACAGGGACCCTACGAGCAGTACTTC
CDR3: CASRKQGPYEQYF

J: TRBJ1-2
size: -
V: TRBV6-6
D: TRBD1
DNA: TGTGCCAGCAGTTACGTCTTCGACAGGGGCCCGGAAGGCTACACCTTC
CDR3: CASSYVFDRGPEGYTF

J: TRBJ2-7
size: -
V: TRBV18
D: -
DNA: TGTGCCAGCTCACTTAGTAGCAACGAGCAGTACTTC
CDR3: CASSLSSNEQYF

J: TRBJ2-5
size: -
V: TRBV5-4
D: -
DNA: TGTGCCGGGAACAGGGAGGGAGGAGAGACCCAGTACTTC
CDR3: CAGNREGGETQYF

J: TRBJ1-2
size: -
V: TRBV7-9
D: -
DNA: TGTGTCACGGCAGAGGGCTATGGCTACACCTTC
CDR3: CVTAEGYGYTF

J: TRBJ2-1
size: -
V: TRBV20-1
D: -
DNA: TGCAGTGCTACCACAAGCAATGAGCAGTTCTTC
CDR3: CSATTSNEQFF

J: TRBJ1-3
size: -
V: TRBV30
D: -
DNA: TGTGCCTGGTCCGCGGGACGAGGAAACACCATATATTTT
CDR3: CAWSAGRGNTIYF

J: TRBJ2-3
size: -
V: TRBV7-9
D: TRBD2
DNA: TGTGCCAGCAGCTCGGAGCGGGACGAGGGGGATACGCAGTATTTT
CDR3: CASSSERDEGDTQYF

J: TRBJ2-3
size: -
V: TRBV28
D: -
DNA: TGTGCCAGCACTTTGGAGGGCTTTACAGATACGCAGTATTTT
CDR3: CASTLEGFTDTQYF

J: TRBJ2-6
size: -
V: TRBV21-1
D: -
DNA: TGTGCCAGCAGCAAAGCGCTTGGGACACGATCTGGGGCCAACGTCCTGACTTTC
CDR3: CASSKALGTRSGANVLTF

J: TRBJ2-2
size: -
V: TRBV19
D: -
DNA: TGTGCCAGTAGTACAGGGATTTTAGGTTCAGACGGGGAGCTGTTTTTT
CDR3: CASSTGILGSDGELFF

J: TRBJ2-5
size: -
V: TRBV5-1
D: TRBD2
DNA: TGCGCCAGCAGCCCAAAGATACTAGCGGGAGGTTTAGAGACCCAGTACTTC
CDR3: CASSPKILAGGLETQYF

J: TRBJ2-1
size: -
V: TRBV9
D: -
DNA: TGTGCCAGCAGCCTGGGGGGGCTACTAAACAATGAGCAGTTCTTC
CDR3: CASSLGGLLNNEQFF

J: TRBJ2-1
size: -
V: TRBV3-1/TRBV3-2
D: TRBD2
DNA: TGTGCCAGCAGCCCACGACGGACTAGCGGGACGCAGTTCTTC
CDR3: CASSPRRTSGTQFF

J: TRBJ2-7
size: -
V: TRBV7-9
D: TRBD2
DNA: TGTGCCAGCAGCTTAGCTGGGAGGGCCGGCGAGCAGTACTTC
CDR3: CASSLAGRAGEQYF

J: TRBJ2-3
size: -
V: TRBV6-5
D: -
DNA: TGTGCCAGCAGGAATCGGGGGGCTTCGGCAGATACGCAGTATTTT
CDR3: CASRNRGASADTQYF

J: TRBJ2-7
size: -
V: TRBV9
D: -
DNA: TGTGCCAGCAGCCCCGGACAGAGCTCCTACGAGCAGTACTTC
CDR3: CASSPGQSSYEQYF

J: TRBJ2-1
size: -
V: TRBV7-2
D: TRBD2
DNA: TGTGCCAGCAGCTTAGGGATAGCGGGAGATAATGAGCAGTTCTTC
CDR3: CASSLGIAGDNEQFF

J: TRBJ2-7
size: -
V: TRBV11-2
D: TRBD2
DNA: TGTGCCAGCAGCCCCCCTTTCCGGGGGGGCTACGAGCAGTACTTC
CDR3: CASSPPFRGGYEQYF

J: TRBJ1-4
size: -
V: TRBV28
D: TRBD1
DNA: TGTGCCAGCAGTTTATATCAGGACAGGGAAGAAAAACTGTTTTTT
CDR3: CASSLYQDREEKLFF

J: TRBJ1-1
size: -
V: TRBV28
D: TRBD1
DNA: TGTGCCAGCAGTCCCGACAGGGGGTTGAACACTGAAGCTTTCTTT
CDR3: CASSPDRGLNTEAFF

J: TRBJ2-3
size: many
V: TRBV25-1
D: -
DNA: TGTGCCAGCAGTGAATTCAGTCTCACAGATACGCAGTATTTT
CDR3: CASSEFSLTDTQYF

J: TRBJ1-2
size: -
V: TRBV28
D: -
DNA: TGTGCCAGCAGTCTCAGGGCTAACTATGGCTACACCTTC
CDR3: CASSLRANYGYTF

J: TRBJ2-7
size: -
V: TRBV7-9
D: -
DNA: TGTGCCAGCAGCCTACTGGCGACTACCAACGAGCAGTACTTC
CDR3: CASSLLATTNEQYF

J: TRBJ1-1
size: -
V: TRBV28
D: -
DNA: TGTGCCAGCAGTTTACCGGGGAACACTGAAGCTTTCTTT
CDR3: CASSLPGNTEAFF

J: TRBJ1-1
size: -
V: TRBV2
D: TRBD1
DNA: TGTGCCAGCAAGACAGGGTCGGGGACTGAAGCTTTCTTT
CDR3: CASKTGSGTEAFF

J: TRBJ1-5
size: few
V: TRBV18
D: -
DNA: TGTGCCAGCTCACCTCAGGGGACACCAAATCAGCCCCAGCATTTT
CDR3: CASSPQGTPNQPQHF